The present TCR beta chain was sequenced within a study of early T cells in non-severe SARS-CoV-2 infection. Study context: The sequenced material was bulk RNA from unsorted whole blood, and its chains were unpaired.

CDR3 length: 16 residues. The germline gives CDR1 LGHNA, CDR2 YNFKEQ. Germline trimming cut 2 bases from V and 8 bases from J; bases unmatched to any gene: 9. The TCR library protocol attached unique molecular identifiers to the individual cDNA molecules. One entry per CDR3 protein, called by TCRdb with MiXCR from the 5' RACE reads. This sample has about 94,000 distinct CDR3 sequences; approximately 13% occur once, and the top ten carry 2% to 2.5%. This clonotype was observed a handful of times. The rearrangement joins TRBV4-2 to TRBJ2-1; 10 bases map to TRBD1. The sample comprised whole blood. The clonotype was recovered from an adult who was a healthcare worker with PCR-confirmed SARS-CoV-2 infection or an uninfected control (not recorded which). The CDR3 nucleotides read TGTGCCAGCAGCCAACTTATTGGACAGGGGGGGGATGAGCAGTTCTTC. Translating gives CASSQLIGQGGDEQFF.